One sample yielded the 31 T cell receptor beta chains listed below, sequenced in a study of T-cell reconstitution after alpha-beta-depleted transplantation in children. Unique molecular identifiers were used in preparing the TCRbeta library. TCRdb called the PCR reads again in MiXCR, with one record for every CDR3 protein. The data show around 960,000 distinct CDR3 sequences, with roughly 29% seen just once and under 30% held by the top ten. Sequencing used PBMCs, mostly from graft donor cells, obtained 360 days after TCRalphabeta/CD19-depleted stem cell transplant. The receptor set was obtained from a boy under three years old who had a stem cell transplant for SCID, so the T cells may come from the graft donor.

The sample holds a few counts of this clonotype. The CDR3 sequence: CSASALGGSDTGELFF. Here the CDR3 DNA reads TGCAGTGCTAGTGCATTAGGGGGATCGGACACCGGGGAGCTGTTTTTT. The gene calls are TRBV20-1 and TRBJ2-2; D is possibly TRBD1 (6 bases). CDR3 length: 16 residues. The V end was cut by 3 bases, the J end by 3 bases, with 17 bases between. CDR1 is DFQATT and CDR2 is SNEGSKA in the germline V gene (reference sequence).

This clonotype was detected only a few times. The CDR3 loop reads CASSPWAYQETQYF. The CDR3 DNA is TGCGCCAGCAGCCCATGGGCATACCAAGAGACCCAGTACTTC. The chain carries TRBV4-1 and TRBJ2-5; D not certain. Germline V lookup: CDR1 MGHRA, CDR2 YSYEKL. Trimming left V 4 bases short and J 0 bases short, with 9 bases between. This CDR3 has 14 residues.

The chain is built from TRBV30 and TRBJ1-1; TRBD1 aligns across 7 bases. The CDR3 covers 13 residues. Per the germline V gene, CDR1 is GTSNPN and CDR2 is SVGIG (reference sequence). V gave up 8 bases and J gave up 6 bases; unmatched junction bases: 12. CDR3 DNA sequence: TGTGCCACGACAGGGCCGGGGAAACCTGAAGCTTTCTTT. As protein: CATTGPGKPEAFF.

This clonotype has a handful of counts. J is TRBJ1-2 and V is TRBV10-3; no definite D call. The CDR3 has 15 amino acids. The germline gives CDR1 ENHRY, CDR2 SYGVKD. Trimming cost V 5 bases and J 2 bases, with 15 bases left between them. For the CDR3, the DNA is TGTGCCATCAGTTCAGGCGACCGTAGAAACTATGGCTACACCTTC. Translated: CAISSGDRRNYGYTF.

The chain is built from TRBV5-1 and TRBJ2-1; D could derive from TRBD1 or TRBD2 (5 bases each). The germline V gene encodes CDR1 SGHRS and CDR2 YFSETQ. The CDR3 runs 14 residues. With 4 bases removed from V and 6 bases from J, the gap between germline ends came to 14 bases. The CDR3 DNA reads as TGCGCCAGCAGCCCCGAGGGACGGTTCAATGAGCAGTTCTTC. As protein: CASSPEGRFNEQFF.

In the case of this clonotype: This may arise from a read error, as a much more abundant clone is one base away. The chain joins TRBV5-1 to TRBJ1-1; no clear D gene. Germline assignment: CDR1 SGHRS and CDR2 YFSETQ. The CDR3 contains 15 residues. In nucleotides, the CDR3 is TGCTCCAGCAGCTTGGAGGCAACCCTGAACACTGAAGCTTTCTTT. Encoded protein: CSSSLEATLNTEAFF.

Only a few counts were recorded for this clonotype. The chain combines TRBV4-1 with TRBJ1-2, with 8 positions matching TRBD1. Germline V gives CDR1 MGHRA, CDR2 YSYEKL. This CDR3 has 16 residues. J was trimmed by 5 bases and V by 1 base; bases with no gene match: 9. The CDR3 nucleotides are TGCGCCAGCAGCCAAGGGGCAGGGGGCTTTCGGTATGGCTACACCTTC. It translates to CASSQGAGGFRYGYTF.

Only one count was recorded for this clonotype. This rearrangement joins TRBV20-1 to TRBJ1-6, with D possibly being TRBD1 (5 bases). Germline V gene sequence: CDR1 DFQATT, CDR2 SNEGSKA (reference sequence). The CDR3 is 15 amino acids. The ends were cut back, 1 base at V and 7 bases at J, with 14 bases in the middle. The CDR3 sequence is CSARVPGASNSPLHF. The CDR3 DNA is TGCAGTGCTAGAGTCCCCGGGGCATCGAATTCACCCCTCCACTTT.

The J gene is TRBJ2-1, the V gene TRBV4-2; D call uncertain. Trimming shortened V by 3 bases and J by 13 bases, and 16 bases separated the two germline ends. Germline CDR1 LGHNA, CDR2 YNFKEQ. The CDR3 has 13 amino acids. The CDR3 spells CASSQMGKGPQFF. In DNA form, the CDR3 reads TGTGCCAGCAGCCAGATGGGTAAGGGTCCTCAGTTCTTC.

The CDR3 DNA reads as TGTGCCAGCAGCTCCGGGGGGTACGGGAGTCAGCCCCAGCATTTT. This sequence encodes CASSSGGYGSQPQHF. The rearrangement links TRBV12-3 or TRBV12-4 to TRBJ1-5; perhaps TRBD1 as D (5 bases). V lost 6 bases, J lost 6 bases, and 18 bases lay in between. CDR3 length: 15 residues.

A few counts support this clonotype. This sequence joins TRBV12-3 or TRBV12-4 and TRBJ2-5, with TRBD1 matching over 8 bases. The CDR3 contains 15 residues. J gave up 4 bases and V 4 bases, and 8 bases lay outside the gene matches. The CDR3 loop is CASSSPLDRGETQYF. The CDR3, as DNA: TGTGCCAGCAGTTCCCCGCTTGACAGGGGAGAGACCCAGTACTTC.

The chain uses TRBV7-3 and TRBJ2-1; 9 nucleotides match TRBD1. The V and J ends lost 5 bases and 9 bases, in that order; junction bases with no gene match: 5. Germline lookup yields CDR1 SGHTA and CDR2 FQGTGA. The CDR3 spans 13 residues. CDR3: CASSPDRGGEQFF. As DNA, the CDR3 is TGTGCCAGCAGCCCGGACAGGGGCGGTGAGCAGTTCTTC.

The chain uses TRBV7-2 and TRBJ1-2; 8 positions match TRBD1. V was clipped by 5 bases and J by 4 bases; unmatched bases: 9. Germline CDR1 and CDR2: SGHTA and FQGNSA. The CDR3 has 15 residues. The CDR3 reads CASSLAGQGFYGYTF. The CDR3 DNA sequence: TGTGCCAGCAGCCTGGCCGGACAGGGATTCTATGGCTACACCTTC.

This clonotype was seen more than once but under ten times. The chain carries TRBV4-1 and TRBJ1-1, with D possibly TRBD1 on 5 matching bases. The V gene lost 1 base and the J gene lost 3 bases, with 12 bases spanning the gap. The CDR3 loop spans 15 amino acids. Germline assignment: CDR1 MGHRA and CDR2 YSYEKL. The DNA for the CDR3 is TGCGCCAGCAGCCAAGTTTGGCGGGGCTACACTGAAGCTTTCTTT. Translated, it gives CASSQVWRGYTEAFF.

This clonotype came up a few times. V gene TRBV12-3 or TRBV12-4 combines with J gene TRBJ2-3; D not resolved. With 5 bases removed from V and 5 bases from J, the gap between germline ends came to 17 bases. This CDR3 is built from 15 residues. The CDR3 protein is CASSHGGYVIDTQYF. Here the CDR3 DNA reads TGTGCCAGCAGTCACGGTGGGTACGTGATAGATACGCAGTATTTT.

This chain uses TRBV4-2 with TRBJ2-1, with D perhaps TRBD1 (6 bases). There are 13 residues in the CDR3. Trimming left V 1 base short and J 12 bases short, with 13 bases between. Germline CDR1 is LGHNA and CDR2 is YNFKEQ. In DNA form, the CDR3 reads TGTGCCAGCAGCCAAGGCTTCAGGGGTCTGCAGTTCTTC. Translated: CASSQGFRGLQFF.

The V gene is TRBV20-1, the J gene TRBJ1-2; D not resolved. There are 12 residues in the CDR3. CDR1 and CDR2 from the germline V gene are DFQATT and SNEGSKA (reference sequence). V shed 6 bases and J shed 6 bases, with 14 bases lying between them. The CDR3 DNA reads TGCAGTGCCCCCCGCCTGGCGAATGGCTACACCTTC. Translating gives CSAPRLANGYTF.

This chain connects TRBV3-1 to TRBJ1-3; possibly TRBD1 for D (6 bases). This CDR3 contains 16 residues. Germline loops: CDR1 LGHDT, CDR2 YNNKEL (reference sequence). Trimming cost V 2 bases and J 13 bases, with 24 bases left between them. CDR3 protein: CASSQPRGGPTGRIYF. Written as DNA, the CDR3 is TGTGCCAGCAGCCAACCCAGGGGTGGCCCTACCGGAAGGATATATTTT.

The V gene is TRBV12-3 or TRBV12-4, the J gene TRBJ2-5; 8 bases fit TRBD2. This CDR3 has 14 residues. The V gene end was trimmed by 7 bases and the J gene end by 2 bases; junction bases not matched to a gene: 6. CDR3 in amino acids: CASNTIAGQETQYF. The CDR3 DNA sequence: TGTGCCAGCAACACTATAGCGGGGCAAGAGACCCAGTACTTC.

The chain carries TRBV12-3 or TRBV12-4 and TRBJ2-1; D is ambiguous. V lost 2 bases and J 4 bases, leaving 18 bases between the germline ends. The CDR3 has 17 residues. The CDR3 DNA sequence: TGTGCCAGCAGTTTATATATCGGAGCCGAGGTGTACAATGAGCAGTTCTTC. This translates into CASSLYIGAEVYNEQFF.

The J gene is TRBJ2-6, the V gene TRBV9, with 10 positions matching TRBD1. The CDR3 consists of 18 residues. Looked up from germline, CDR1 is SGDLS and CDR2 is YYNGEE. J was trimmed by 0 bases and V by 4 bases; bases with no gene match: 7. CDR3 DNA sequence: TGTGCCAGCAGCTTAGACAGGGGGCCTTACTCTGGGGCCAACGTCCTGACTTTC. Protein sequence: CASSLDRGPYSGANVLTF.

This clonotype has more than one count but fewer than ten. V usage is TRBV6-1 and J usage is TRBJ2-5; 7 nucleotides agree with TRBD1. The CDR3 runs 14 residues. V was clipped by 2 bases and J by 6 bases; unmatched bases: 6. Germline V lookup: CDR1 MNHNS, CDR2 SASEGT. The CDR3 coding sequence is TGTGCCAGCAGTGAATGGCTAGGGGGCAAGACCCAGTACTTC. It yields the protein CASSEWLGGKTQYF.

This sequence joins TRBV27 and TRBJ2-1, with 10 bases fitting TRBD2. The trim removed 7 bases at V and 6 bases at J, leaving 9 bases unmatched. Germline V gene data show CDR1 as MNHEY and CDR2 as SMNVEV (reference sequence). The CDR3 consists of 15 residues. For the CDR3, the DNA is TGTGCCAGCAACATTCCCCGGACTAGCGGCAATGAGCAGTTCTTC. This sequence encodes CASNIPRTSGNEQFF.

Details on this clonotype: Given a much more abundant clone one base away, this may be a read error. As DNA, the CDR3 is TGTGCCAGCAGTTTACGGGGAGCCGGGGCCAAGTACTTC. It yields the protein CASSLRGAGAKYF. The V call is TRBV28, the J call TRBJ2-5; either TRBD1 or TRBD2 may fit D (5 bases each). V dropped 2 bases and J dropped 12 bases, with 16 bases sitting between them. Germline CDR1 is MDHEN and CDR2 is SYDVKM. The CDR3 length is 13 residues.

This clonotype was observed a few times. The rearrangement joins TRBV12-3 or TRBV12-4 to TRBJ2-5; 10 positions match TRBD1. The V gene end was trimmed by 5 bases and the J gene end by 5 bases; junction bases not matched to a gene: 11. This CDR3 spans 16 amino acids. CDR3 sequence: CASSAFGTGESETQYF. CDR3 coding DNA: TGTGCCAGCAGTGCGTTCGGGACAGGGGAATCGGAGACCCAGTACTTC.

V and J are TRBV5-1 and TRBJ2-1; TRBD2 matches at 8 bases. The V gene end was trimmed by 7 bases and the J gene end by 0 bases; junction bases not matched to a gene: 9. Germline V lookup: CDR1 SGHRS, CDR2 YFSETQ. This CDR3 is built from 16 residues. The CDR3 region has the DNA TGCGCCAGCCGATCAGCGGGGGAGGGCTCCTACAATGAGCAGTTCTTC. This gives the protein CASRSAGEGSYNEQFF.

This clonotype was recorded a few times. The chain couples TRBV6-1 to TRBJ2-2; 8 bases are a match to TRBD2. Germline V gives CDR1 MNHNS, CDR2 SASEGT. With V trimmed by 8 bases and J by 6 bases, 8 bases remained unmatched. The CDR3 spans 14 residues. The CDR3, as DNA: TGTGCCAGCCGGGGGGGAGTATTAGCCGGGGAGCTGTTTTTT. Translating it yields CASRGGVLAGELFF.

This clonotype has more than one count but fewer than ten. The chain recombines TRBV5-6 with TRBJ2-5; the D gene is possibly TRBD2 (7 bases). Germline lookup yields CDR1 SGHDT and CDR2 YYEEEE. The CDR3 covers 14 residues. V was shortened by 2 bases and J by 6 bases, with 14 bases between the two germline ends. The CDR3 bases are TGTGCCAGCAGCTTCGTGGGGGGGCCCAAGACCCAGTACTTC. Its protein is CASSFVGGPKTQYF.

The genes are TRBV5-1 and TRBJ1-1, with 8 bases matching TRBD1. CDR1 and CDR2 from the germline V gene are SGHRS and YFSETQ. The V and J ends lost 3 bases and 7 bases, in that order; junction bases with no gene match: 8. The CDR3 runs to 14 residues. CDR3 protein: CASSSVGTGLEAFF. The CDR3, as DNA: TGCGCCAGCAGCTCGGTTGGGACAGGACTTGAAGCTTTCTTT.

The J gene is TRBJ1-1, the V gene TRBV6-5, with D unresolved. The V and J ends lost 8 bases and 7 bases respectively, with 14 bases between them. The CDR3 has 12 amino acids. Germline V gives CDR1 MNHEY, CDR2 SVGAGI. The CDR3 DNA reads TGTGCCAGCGGGCACCGAAGGAGTGAAGCTTTCTTT. Translation: CASGHRRSEAFF.

The chain carries TRBV5-1 and TRBJ2-5, with TRBD1 matching 7 bases. The V gene's germline CDR1 is SGHRS and CDR2 YFSETQ. The V and J ends lost 1 base and 1 base, in that order; junction bases with no gene match: 4. The CDR3 totals 15 residues. The CDR3 sequence is CASSLLGQLQETQYF. The CDR3 DNA follows: TGCGCCAGCAGCTTGTTGGGACAGCTCCAAGAGACCCAGTACTTC.